This paragraph reports one T cell receptor (beta chain). Its antigen is not known. Trimming took 0 bases from V and 3 from J, leaving 5 bases between them. CDR3 length equals 13 residues. Germline lookup yields CDR1 SGHAT and CDR2 FQNNGV. This sample was included in a study of cytomegalovirus exposure and HLA in healthy donors. Vbeta (60) and Jbeta (13) primers were used in the PCR. Only in-frame clones appear in the TCRdb table, and some are missing; sequencing was by immunoSEQ multiplex PCR. The table records around 100,000 clones, just under 70% of them present only once. Study conclusions and caveats: Researchers counted around 160 TCR beta chains as cytomegalovirus-associated. Using a false discovery rate of 0.05, a later analysis showed that 16,951 TCR beta sequences were associated with HLA alleles. Indistinguishable V segments such as TRBV6-2 and TRBV6-3 were excluded. Based on reports, TCR beta sequences accurately predicted HLA-A and HLA-B alleles for most subjects.

This chain connects TRBV11-2 to TRBJ1-2, with no clear D. Sequences were obtained from PBMCs. This receptor was taken from a man aged 30 to 45 in good health and CMV-seropositive. DNA for the CDR3: TGTGCCAGCAGCTTAGAAGAGCACTATGGCTACACCTTC. Translating gives CASSLEEHYGYTF.